Shown below are 23 T cell receptor beta chains from a single sample sequenced in a study of Ad26.COV2.S vaccination and SARS-CoV-2 variants. Data came from immunoSEQ multiplex PCR; TCRdb stores just in-frame clones and leaves some out. The table shows some 420,000 clones, with approximately 88% occurring only once. As to treatment: around 19 received Ad26.COV2.S at low or high dose, single or two shots; several received placebo; per-sample allocation not given. Sampling occurred on day 63 after the first vaccine or placebo injection. The sample in question was peripheral blood, obtained in a trial of Ad26.COV2.S vaccine versus placebo. These receptor sequences come from a person between 18 and 60 years old who received the Ad26.COV2.S COVID-19 vaccine or a placebo.

The chain is built from TRBV3-1 (or the pseudogene TRBV3-2) and TRBJ1-3; no clear D. This CDR3 is 14 amino acids long. Germline CDR1 reads LGHDT; CDR2 reads YNNKEL (reference sequence). V was trimmed by 4 bases and J by 1 base, leaving 8 bases between them. CDR3 in amino acids: CASSPSWSGNTIYF. CDR3 DNA: TGTGCCAGCAGCCCGTCATGGTCTGGAAACACCATATATTTT.

This chain uses TRBV5-6 with TRBJ2-5; D is perhaps TRBD1 (6 bases). Germline CDR1 SGHDT, CDR2 YYEEEE. Trimming removed 4 bases at V and 5 bases at J, with 15 bases between. This CDR3 is built from 14 residues. The CDR3 reads CASSHRVRRETQYF. For the CDR3, the DNA is TGTGCCAGCAGCCACAGGGTGAGAAGGGAGACCCAGTACTTC.

V gene TRBV12-3 or TRBV12-4 combines with J gene TRBJ2-5; no clear D gene. Trimming took 5 bases from V and 4 from J, leaving 8 bases between them. The CDR3 loop spans 12 amino acids. DNA for the CDR3: TGTGCCAGCAGTCCAAGTGGAGAGACCCAGTACTTC. Translation gives CASSPSGETQYF.

This clone was observed a handful of times. V is TRBV15 and J is TRBJ1-2, with 9 bases lining up with TRBD1. This CDR3 comprises 15 residues. The germline V gene has CDR1 LNHNV and CDR2 YYDKDF (reference sequence). V trimming: 5 bases; J trimming: 2 bases; junction bases outside the gene matches: 6. The chain's CDR3 is CATSANRGRNYGYTF. Written as DNA, the CDR3 is TGTGCCACCAGCGCCAACAGGGGGCGCAACTATGGCTACACCTTC.

This chain uses TRBV18 with TRBJ2-5; TRBD2 might be the D (6 bases). CDR3 length: 13 residues. Germline CDR1 reads KGHSH; CDR2 reads LQKENI. Trimming pared 6 bases from V and 4 bases from J, leaving 12 bases between. Here the CDR3 DNA reads TGTGCCAGCTCCTCCACCGGGGGAGAGACCCAGTACTTC. Protein sequence: CASSSTGGETQYF.

This clone was seen just once. The rearrangement joins TRBV3-1 (or the pseudogene TRBV3-2) to TRBJ1-1; 8 positions agree with TRBD1. CDR1 is LGHDT, CDR2 YNNKEL, per germline (reference sequence). Trimming took 1 base from V and 3 from J; bases not matched to a gene: 1. The CDR3 is made up of 14 amino acids. CDR3 region: CASSQGTGYTEAFF. In nucleotides, the CDR3 is TGTGCCAGCAGCCAAGGGACAGGGTACACTGAAGCTTTCTTT.

The chain carries TRBV29-1 and TRBJ2-3; D gene uncertain. This CDR3 is 13 amino acids long. V shed 4 bases and J shed 0 bases, with 8 bases lying between them. Germline lookup yields CDR1 SQVTM and CDR2 ANQGSEA. The DNA for the CDR3 is TGCAGCGTTGGGGCTTTGAGCACAGATACGCAGTATTTT. This gives the protein CSVGALSTDTQYF.

V is TRBV30 and J is TRBJ1-1; D might be TRBD1 (6 bases). V shed 2 bases and J shed 11 bases, with 12 bases lying between them. The CDR3 consists of 11 residues. Germline CDR1 is GTSNPN and CDR2 is SVGIG (reference sequence). The CDR3, as DNA: TGTGCCTGGAGTCAAAGGGGGATGGCTTTCTTT. Translated, it gives CAWSQRGMAFF.

The chain carries TRBV27 and TRBJ1-2; TRBD1 aligns across 10 bases. Trimming cost V 5 bases and J 6 bases; bases outside gene matches: 6. There are 14 residues in the CDR3. The germline V gene encodes CDR1 MNHEY and CDR2 SMNVEV (reference sequence). In DNA form, the CDR3 reads TGTGCCAGCAGTCCAAGACAGGGGGCGAATGGCTACACCTTC. Amino acids: CASSPRQGANGYTF.

The J gene is TRBJ1-2, the V gene TRBV5-6; TRBD1 agrees at 10 bases. This CDR3 spans 16 amino acids. Germline V gene sequence: CDR1 SGHDT, CDR2 YYEEEE. The trim removed 2 bases at V and 8 bases at J, leaving 12 bases unmatched. CDR3 sequence reads: CASSFGTGALTGGYTF. The CDR3 coding sequence is TGTGCCAGCAGCTTCGGGACAGGGGCGCTAACGGGCGGCTACACCTTC.

The chain links TRBV6-2 or TRBV6-3 to TRBJ1-5; 9 nucleotides align to TRBD1. Germline assignment: CDR1 MNHEY and CDR2 SVGEGT. V lost 6 bases to trimming and J lost 2 bases; unmatched junction nucleotides: 2. There are 14 residues in the CDR3. CDR3 nucleotide sequence: TGTGCCAGCAGCCGGACAGGGGGCAATCAGCCCCAGCATTTT. It translates to CASSRTGGNQPQHF.

The V and J genes are TRBV28 and TRBJ1-6; 7 bases align to TRBD1. Germline V gene data show CDR1 as MDHEN and CDR2 as SYDVKM. The trim removed 7 bases at V and 10 bases at J, leaving 10 bases unmatched. There are 14 residues in the CDR3. The CDR3 DNA sequence: TGTGCCAGCATTTCACAGGGGATTAGATCACCCCTCCACTTT. Residues: CASISQGIRSPLHF.

The J gene is TRBJ1-1, the V gene TRBV12-3 or TRBV12-4; D is unclear. The CDR3 has 13 residues. With 3 bases removed from V and 6 bases from J, the gap between germline ends came to 11 bases. The CDR3 nucleotides are TGTGCCAGCAGTTTCATAGGTGGACCTGAAGCTTTCTTT. Protein: CASSFIGGPEAFF.

CDR3 bases: TGCGCCAGCTCGGGGGAGACCGGGGAGCTGTTTTTT. Its translation is CASSGETGELFF. The chain has TRBV10-2 and TRBJ2-2; D possibly corresponds to TRBD2 (6 bases). The CDR3 runs to 12 residues. The germline V gene encodes CDR1 WSHSY and CDR2 SAAADI. Trimming pared 8 bases from V and 5 bases from J, leaving 9 bases between.

The rearrangement links TRBV29-1 to TRBJ2-3; possible D gene TRBD2, 6 bases. The germline V gene encodes CDR1 SQVTM and CDR2 ANQGSEA. The V end lost 6 bases, the J end lost 2 bases, and 12 bases lay between the germline ends. The CDR3 spans 13 residues. The CDR3: CSVGGRFTDTQYF. The CDR3 nucleotides read TGCAGCGTGGGGGGTAGATTCACAGATACGCAGTATTTT.

The chain has TRBV11-2 and TRBJ1-5, with D possibly being TRBD1 (6 bases). This CDR3 spans 15 amino acids. The ends were cut back, 2 bases at V and 4 bases at J, with 12 bases in the middle. Germline values: CDR1 SGHAT, CDR2 FQNNGV. The CDR3 region is CASSLSGAPNQPQHF. CDR3 nucleotides: TGTGCCAGCAGCTTATCAGGGGCCCCTAATCAGCCCCAGCATTTT. Using reference TRBV11-2 and TRBJ1-5 for the parts outside the CDR3, the full variable domain is EAGVAQSPRYKIIEKRQSVAFWCNPISGHATLYWYQQILGQGPKLLIQFQNNGVVDDSQLPKDRFSAERLKGVDSTLKIQPAKLEDSAVYLCASSLSGAPNQPQHFGDGTRLSIL.

The chain joins TRBV5-8 to TRBJ2-2; D is perhaps TRBD1 (6 bases). Trimming took 0 bases from V and 7 from J, leaving 10 bases between them. The CDR3 loop spans 14 amino acids. CDR1 SGHTS and CDR2 YDEGEE come from the germline V gene. CDR3 DNA sequence: TGTGCCAGCAGCTTGGAACAGGGTCTCGGGGAGCTGTTTTTT. Translating gives CASSLEQGLGELFF.

This chain joins TRBV4-2 and TRBJ2-7; D call uncertain. The germline V gene has CDR1 LGHNA and CDR2 YNFKEQ. Trimming removed 0 bases at V and 4 bases at J, with 7 bases between. The CDR3 totals 13 residues. CDR3 DNA sequence: TGTGCCAGCAGCCAAGAGATACGGTACGAGCAGTACTTC. Encoded protein: CASSQEIRYEQYF.

This rearrangement joins TRBV18 to TRBJ1-5, with unresolved D. The V gene lost 0 bases and the J gene lost 7 bases, with 13 bases spanning the gap. This CDR3 has 15 residues. Germline CDR1 reads KGHSH; CDR2 reads LQKENI. The CDR3 DNA follows: TGTGCCAGCTCACCACCTGGGTCCAACGGACAGCCCCAGCATTTT. It is translated as CASSPPGSNGQPQHF.

The CDR3 DNA reads TGTGCCAGCAGCTTGCCTACTCGCGACGGACGTTACACCGGGGAGCTGTTTTTT. This encodes CASSLPTRDGRYTGELFF. The J gene is TRBJ2-2, the V gene TRBV7-9; D unresolved. The V end lost 3 bases, the J end lost 3 bases, and 20 bases lay between the germline ends. In germline, CDR1 is SEHNR, CDR2 FQNEAQ (reference sequence). The CDR3 length is 18 residues. Together with reference TRBV7-9 and TRBJ2-2, the CDR3 gives the full variable domain: DTGVSQNPRHKITKRGQNVTFRCDPISEHNRLYWYRQTLGQGPEFLTYFQNEAQLEKSRLLSDRFSAERPKGSFSTLEIQRTEQGDSAMYLCASSLPTRDGRYTGELFFGEGSRLTVL.

This clone has just a few counts. The V gene is TRBV7-9, the J gene TRBJ1-3; D not certain. V shed 4 bases and J shed 1 base, with 11 bases lying between them. The CDR3 spans 15 residues. The germline CDR1 and CDR2 sequences are SEHNR and FQNEAQ (reference sequence). CDR3: CASSSLGLSGNTIYF. The CDR3 DNA sequence: TGTGCCAGCAGCTCCCTAGGACTGTCTGGAAACACCATATATTTT.

This rearrangement joins TRBV7-9 to TRBJ2-7; D possibly corresponds to TRBD2 (5 bases). CDR1 and CDR2 from the germline V gene are SEHNR and FQNEAQ (reference sequence). The CDR3 length is 14 residues. The V and J ends lost 1 base and 2 bases respectively, with 9 bases between them. The DNA of the CDR3 is TGTGCCAGCAGCTTAGGCACGGGAACCTACGAGCAGTACTTC. This encodes CASSLGTGTYEQYF.

This chain uses TRBV7-2 with TRBJ2-3; the match to TRBD2 covers 11 bases. The junction had 3 bases not matched to a gene; V was cut back by 1 base and J by 0 bases. Germline CDR1 reads SGHTA; CDR2 reads FQGNSA. This CDR3 is 17 amino acids long. Here the CDR3 reads CASSLVSGGVSTDTQYF. The CDR3 bases are TGTGCCAGCAGCTTAGTTAGCGGGGGGGTTAGCACAGATACGCAGTATTTT.